This entry lists 14 T cell receptor beta chains sequenced from one sample in a study of cytomegalovirus exposure and HLA in healthy donors. Primers included in the PCR were 60 Vbeta and 13 Jbeta primers. This table comes from immunoSEQ multiplex PCR, and its TCRdb copy is limited to in-frame clones, with some not included. The repertoire consists of 85,000 to 120,000 clones, with around 80% occurring once and the leading ten covering about 2.3%. Sequenced material: PBMCs. Receptors were obtained from a middle-aged man in good health and CMV-seronegative.

This chain connects TRBV2 to TRBJ2-5, with 11 bases that match TRBD2. The length of the CDR3 is 16 residues. From germline, CDR1 is SNHLY and CDR2 FYNNEI. Germline trimming cut 4 bases from V and 0 bases from J; bases unmatched to any gene: 4. This CDR3 is CASSGPSGGYQETQYF. CDR3 DNA sequence: TGTGCCAGCAGTGGGCCTAGCGGGGGGTACCAAGAGACCCAGTACTTC. Complete variable domain (other parts from reference TRBV2 and TRBJ2-5): EPEVTQTPSHQVTQMGQEVILRCVPISNHLYFYWYRQILGQKVEFLVSFYNNEISEKSEIFDDQFSVERPDGSNFTLKIRSTKLEDSAMYFCASSGPSGGYQETQYFGPGTRLLVL.

The genes are TRBV2 and TRBJ1-1, with 9 bases aligning to TRBD1. The CDR3 has 17 residues. V lost 8 bases and J lost 0; bases outside the gene matches: 13. CDR1 is SNHLY, CDR2 FYNNEI, per germline. CDR3 sequence: CASPGGQGLVLNTEAFF. The CDR3 bases are TGTGCCAGCCCGGGGGGACAGGGACTTGTATTGAACACTGAAGCTTTCTTT.

The rearrangement uses TRBV7-9 and TRBJ1-6; D ambiguous. This CDR3 region has 14 residues. The germline V and J ends were trimmed by 0 bases and 10 bases, with 10 bases remaining between them. CDR1 and CDR2 from the germline V gene are SEHNR and FQNEAQ (reference sequence). The CDR3 bases are TGTGCCAGCAGCTTAGCTATAGGAGAGTCACCCCTCCACTTT. Its translation: CASSLAIGESPLHF.

The CDR3 nucleotides are TGCGCCAGCAGCTTGGGTGGAGGCTACAATGAGCAGTTCTTC. Encoded protein: CASSLGGGYNEQFF. The chain is built from TRBV5-1 and TRBJ2-1; possibly TRBD2 for D (5 bases). Trimming left V 0 bases short and J 3 bases short, with 7 bases between. Per the germline V gene, CDR1 is SGHRS and CDR2 is YFSETQ. This CDR3 is 14 amino acids long.

The chain joins TRBV7-9 to TRBJ1-3; the D gene is possibly TRBD1 (6 bases). Between the trimmed V and J ends, which lost 3 bases and 0 bases, there was a span of 6 bases. The CDR3 consists of 14 residues. Germline CDR1 reads SEHNR; CDR2 reads FQNEAQ (reference sequence). Here the CDR3 DNA reads TGTGCCAGCAGCTTGACAGGCTCTGGAAACACCATATATTTT. Translation gives CASSLTGSGNTIYF.

The gene calls are TRBV7-8 and TRBJ2-5, with 10 bases that match TRBD1. J lost 5 bases, V lost 5 bases, and 11 bases had no gene match. The CDR3 is made up of 16 amino acids. Per the germline V gene, CDR1 is SGHVS and CDR2 is FQNEAQ. The CDR3 is CASSPRGQGIGETQYF. The CDR3 region has the DNA TGTGCCAGCAGCCCGCGGGGACAGGGGATTGGGGAGACCCAGTACTTC.

The chain employs TRBV7-9 and TRBJ2-5; the match to TRBD1 covers 7 bases. The CDR3 is 15 residues long. V was clipped by 6 bases and J by 3 bases; unmatched bases: 10. Germline V lookup: CDR1 SEHNR, CDR2 FQNEAQ (reference sequence). CDR3 residues: CASSPRGRTEETQYF. CDR3 sequence (DNA): TGTGCCAGCAGTCCTAGGGGGCGAACCGAAGAGACCCAGTACTTC. Filled out from reference TRBV7-9 and TRBJ2-5, the complete variable domain reads DTGVSQNPRHKITKRGQNVTFRCDPISEHNRLYWYRQTLGQGPEFLTYFQNEAQLEKSRLLSDRFSAERPKGSFSTLEIQRTEQGDSAMYLCASSPRGRTEETQYFGPGTRLLVL.

V and J are TRBV15 and TRBJ1-5; D is perhaps TRBD1 (5 bases). Trimming shortened V by 1 base and J by 0 bases, and 7 bases separated the two germline ends. Germline V gene data show CDR1 as LNHNV and CDR2 as YYDKDF (reference sequence). The CDR3 runs 15 residues. The CDR3 reads CATSRAGDSNQPQHF. The CDR3 nucleotides read TGTGCCACCAGCAGAGCGGGGGATAGCAATCAGCCCCAGCATTTT.

This clone was detected only a few times. V and J are TRBV29-1 and TRBJ2-3; D gene ambiguous. Trimming pared 4 bases from V and 14 bases from J, leaving 16 bases between. The CDR3 has 11 residues. Germline V gene lookup returns CDR1 SQVTM and CDR2 ANQGSEA. CDR3 coding DNA: TGCAGCGTTGCGAGCTCAGGATCCTGGTATTTT. It codes for CSVASSGSWYF.

This rearrangement joins TRBV18 to TRBJ1-1; 9 positions match TRBD1. Germline V lookup: CDR1 KGHSH, CDR2 LQKENI. V lost 1 base and J lost 7; bases outside the gene matches: 13. This CDR3 contains 17 residues. The CDR3 nucleotides are TGTGCCAGCTCACCACTCTCCGTCGGGACAGGGCTCAATGAAGCTTTCTTT. Translating gives CASSPLSVGTGLNEAFF.

This chain joins TRBV11-2 and TRBJ2-5, with a possible D match to TRBD1 (5 bases). V was shortened by 1 base and J by 5 bases, with 8 bases between the two germline ends. CDR1 is SGHAT and CDR2 is FQNNGV in the germline V gene. This CDR3 spans 13 amino acids. CDR3 in amino acids: CASSLAGLETQYF. For the CDR3, the DNA is TGTGCCAGCAGCTTAGCAGGGCTGGAGACCCAGTACTTC.

The chain has TRBV9 and TRBJ1-1; 7 bases are a match to TRBD1. CDR1 is SGDLS and CDR2 is YYNGEE in the germline V gene. V lost 6 bases and J lost 1; bases outside the gene matches: 3. This CDR3 has 13 amino acids. CDR3 amino acids: CASNRQGNTEAFF. CDR3 coding DNA: TGTGCCAGCAACAGACAGGGGAACACTGAAGCTTTCTTT.

This chain uses TRBV6-1 with TRBJ1-5; unclear D gene. The CDR3 spans 16 residues. Germline CDR1 reads MNHNS; CDR2 reads SASEGT. The V and J ends lost 1 base and 0 bases respectively, with 10 bases between them. CDR3 amino acids: CASSEGGRVSNQPQHF. The CDR3 region has the DNA TGTGCCAGCAGTGAAGGCGGGCGGGTTAGCAATCAGCCCCAGCATTTT.

Only a few counts were recorded for this clone. The rearrangement joins TRBV9 to TRBJ1-2; D gene uncertain. V lost 3 bases, J lost 0 bases, and 12 bases lay in between. The CDR3 consists of 15 residues. Germline CDR1 SGDLS, CDR2 YYNGEE. CDR3 nucleotide sequence: TGTGCCAGCAGCGCCGCGAAGATAGCTAACTATGGCTACACCTTC. Its protein product is CASSAAKIANYGYTF.